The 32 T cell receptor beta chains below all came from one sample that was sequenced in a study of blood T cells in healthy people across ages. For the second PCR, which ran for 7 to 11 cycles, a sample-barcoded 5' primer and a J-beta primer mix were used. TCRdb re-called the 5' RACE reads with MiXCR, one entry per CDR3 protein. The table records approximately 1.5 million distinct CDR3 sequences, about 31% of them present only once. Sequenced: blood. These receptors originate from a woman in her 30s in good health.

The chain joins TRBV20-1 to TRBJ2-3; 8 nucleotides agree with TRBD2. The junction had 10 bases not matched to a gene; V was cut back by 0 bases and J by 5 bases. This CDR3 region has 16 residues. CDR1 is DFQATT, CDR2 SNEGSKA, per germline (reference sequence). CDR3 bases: TGCAGTGCTAGAGATCTACGGGAGGGCCCTAGAGATACGCAGTATTTT. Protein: CSARDLREGPRDTQYF.

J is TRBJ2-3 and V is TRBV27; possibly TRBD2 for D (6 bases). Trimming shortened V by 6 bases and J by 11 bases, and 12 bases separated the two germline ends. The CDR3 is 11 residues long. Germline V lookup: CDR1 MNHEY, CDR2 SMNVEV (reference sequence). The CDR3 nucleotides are TGTGCCAGCAGGATGGGGCGGGAGCAGTATTTT. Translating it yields CASRMGREQYF.

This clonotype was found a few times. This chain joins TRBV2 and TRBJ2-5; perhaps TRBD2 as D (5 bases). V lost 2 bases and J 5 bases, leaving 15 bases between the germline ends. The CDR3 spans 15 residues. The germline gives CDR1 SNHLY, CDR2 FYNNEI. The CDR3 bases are TGTGCCAGCAGTGAACGGGGAGTGAAACGGGAGACCCAGTACTTC. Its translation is CASSERGVKRETQYF.

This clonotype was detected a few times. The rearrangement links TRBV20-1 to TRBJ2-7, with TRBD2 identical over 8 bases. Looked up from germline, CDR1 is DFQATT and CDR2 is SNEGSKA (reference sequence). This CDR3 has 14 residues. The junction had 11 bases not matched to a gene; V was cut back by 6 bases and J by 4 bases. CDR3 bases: TGCAGTGCCAAAAGGGGACTAGAGTTGTACGAGCAGTACTTC. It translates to CSAKRGLELYEQYF.

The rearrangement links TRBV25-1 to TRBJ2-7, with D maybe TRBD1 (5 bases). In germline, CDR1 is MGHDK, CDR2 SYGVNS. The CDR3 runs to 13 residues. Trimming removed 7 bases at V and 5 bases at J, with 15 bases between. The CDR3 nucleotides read TGTGCCAGCACAGGGATTGGGAATGACGAGCAGTACTTC. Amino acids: CASTGIGNDEQYF.

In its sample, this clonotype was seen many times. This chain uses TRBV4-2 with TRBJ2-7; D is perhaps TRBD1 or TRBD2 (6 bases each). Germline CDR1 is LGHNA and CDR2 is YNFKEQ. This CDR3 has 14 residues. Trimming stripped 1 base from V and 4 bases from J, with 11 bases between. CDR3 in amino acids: CASSQGGAQYEQYF. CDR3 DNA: TGTGCCAGCAGCCAAGGGGGGGCACAGTACGAGCAGTACTTC.

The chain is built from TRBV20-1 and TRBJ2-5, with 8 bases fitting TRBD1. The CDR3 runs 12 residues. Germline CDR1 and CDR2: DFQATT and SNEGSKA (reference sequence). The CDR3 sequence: CRASGQGETQYF. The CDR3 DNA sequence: TGCAGGGCCTCTGGACAGGGAGAGACCCAGTACTTC.

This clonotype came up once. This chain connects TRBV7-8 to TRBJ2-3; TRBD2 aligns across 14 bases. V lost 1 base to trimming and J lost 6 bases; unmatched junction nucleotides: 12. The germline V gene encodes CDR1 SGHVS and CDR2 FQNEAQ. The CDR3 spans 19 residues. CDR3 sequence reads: CASSLGEGLAGVRFDTQYF. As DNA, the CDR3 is TGTGCCAGCAGCTTAGGGGAGGGACTAGCGGGGGTGCGCTTCGATACGCAGTATTTT.

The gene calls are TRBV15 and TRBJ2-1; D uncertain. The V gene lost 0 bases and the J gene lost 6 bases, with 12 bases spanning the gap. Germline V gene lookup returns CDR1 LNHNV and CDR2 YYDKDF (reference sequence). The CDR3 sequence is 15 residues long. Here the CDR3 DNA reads TGTGCCACCAGCAGAGATCTTTGGTCCCCCAATGAGCAGTTCTTC. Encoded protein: CATSRDLWSPNEQFF. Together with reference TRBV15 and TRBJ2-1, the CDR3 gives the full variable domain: DAMVIQNPRYQVTQFGKPVTLSCSQTLNHNVMYWYQQKSSQAPKLLFHYYDKDFNNEADTPDNFQSRRPNTSFCFLDIRSPGLGDTAMYLCATSRDLWSPNEQFFGPGTRLTVL.

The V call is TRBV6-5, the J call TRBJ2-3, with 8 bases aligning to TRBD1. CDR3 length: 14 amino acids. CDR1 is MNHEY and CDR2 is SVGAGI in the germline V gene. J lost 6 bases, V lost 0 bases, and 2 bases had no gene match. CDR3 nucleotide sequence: TGTGCCAGCAGTTACTCGGACAGGGCCGATACGCAGTATTTT. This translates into CASSYSDRADTQYF.

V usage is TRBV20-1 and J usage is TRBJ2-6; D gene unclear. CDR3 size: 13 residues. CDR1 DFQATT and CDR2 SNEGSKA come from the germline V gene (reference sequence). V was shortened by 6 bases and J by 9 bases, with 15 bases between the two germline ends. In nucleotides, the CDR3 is TGCAGTGCCGTTCCTTCTGGGATCAACGTCCTGACTTTC. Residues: CSAVPSGINVLTF.

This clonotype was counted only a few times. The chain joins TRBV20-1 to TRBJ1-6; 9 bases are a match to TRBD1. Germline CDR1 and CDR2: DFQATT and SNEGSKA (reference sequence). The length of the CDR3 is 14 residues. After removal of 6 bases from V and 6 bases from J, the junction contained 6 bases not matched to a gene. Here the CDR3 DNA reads TGCAGTGCCCGGACAGGGGATTTTAATTCACCCCTCCACTTT. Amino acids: CSARTGDFNSPLHF.

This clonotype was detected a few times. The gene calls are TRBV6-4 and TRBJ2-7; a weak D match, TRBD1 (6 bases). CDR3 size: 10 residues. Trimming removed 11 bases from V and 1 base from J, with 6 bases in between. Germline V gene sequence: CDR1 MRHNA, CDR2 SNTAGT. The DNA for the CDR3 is TGTGCCGGACAGTCCTACGAGCAGTACTTC. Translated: CAGQSYEQYF.

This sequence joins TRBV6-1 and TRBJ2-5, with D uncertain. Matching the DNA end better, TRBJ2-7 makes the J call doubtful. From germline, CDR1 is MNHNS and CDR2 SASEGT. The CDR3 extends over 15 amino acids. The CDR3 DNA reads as TGTGCCAGCAGTGCCCCGGGCTCCCCGACCCGCGAGCAGTACTTC. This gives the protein CASSAPGSPTREQYF.

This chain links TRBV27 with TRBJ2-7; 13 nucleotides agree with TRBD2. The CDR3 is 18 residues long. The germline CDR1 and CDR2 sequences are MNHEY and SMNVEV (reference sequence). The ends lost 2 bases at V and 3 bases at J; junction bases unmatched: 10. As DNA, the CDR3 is TGTGCCAGCAGTTTAGAAGGACTAGCGGGAGTGGGGGGCTACGAGCAGTACTTC. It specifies CASSLEGLAGVGGYEQYF.

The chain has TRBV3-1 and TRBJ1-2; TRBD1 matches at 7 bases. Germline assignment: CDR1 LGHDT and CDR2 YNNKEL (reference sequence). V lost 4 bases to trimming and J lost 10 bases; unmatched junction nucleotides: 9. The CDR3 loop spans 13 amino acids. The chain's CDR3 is CASSREGARDYTF. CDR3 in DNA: TGTGCCAGCAGCCGAGAGGGGGCACGCGACTACACCTTC. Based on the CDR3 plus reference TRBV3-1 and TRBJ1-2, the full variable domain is DTAVSQTPKYLVTQMGNDKSIKCEQNLGHDTMYWYKQDSKKFLKIMFSYNNKELIINETVPNRFSPKSPDKAHLNLHINSLELGDSAVYFCASSREGARDYTFGSGTRLTVV.

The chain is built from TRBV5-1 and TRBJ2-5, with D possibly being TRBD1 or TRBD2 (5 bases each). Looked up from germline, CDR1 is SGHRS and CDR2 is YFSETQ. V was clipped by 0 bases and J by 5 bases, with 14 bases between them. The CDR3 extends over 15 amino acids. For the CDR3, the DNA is TGCGCCAGCAGCTTGGGACAGTTTAGAGGGGAGACCCAGTACTTC. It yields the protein CASSLGQFRGETQYF. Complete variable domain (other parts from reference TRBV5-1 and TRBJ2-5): KAGVTQTPRYLIKTRGQQVTLSCSPISGHRSVSWYQQTPGQGLQFLFEYFSETQRNKGNFPGRFSGRQFSNSRSEMNVSTLELGDSALYLCASSLGQFRGETQYFGPGTRLLVL.

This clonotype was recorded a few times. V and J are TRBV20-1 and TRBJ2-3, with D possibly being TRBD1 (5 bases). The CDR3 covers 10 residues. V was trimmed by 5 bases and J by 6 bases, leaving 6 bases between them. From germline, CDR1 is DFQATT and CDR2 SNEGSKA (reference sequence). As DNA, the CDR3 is TGCAGTGCTGCAGGGGATACGCAGTATTTT. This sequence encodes CSAAGDTQYF.

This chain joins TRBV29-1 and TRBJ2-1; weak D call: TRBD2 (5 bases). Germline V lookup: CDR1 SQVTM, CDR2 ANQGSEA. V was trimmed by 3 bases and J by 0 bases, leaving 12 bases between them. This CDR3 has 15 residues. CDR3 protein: CSVDLGRSSYNEQFF. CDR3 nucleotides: TGCAGCGTTGATTTGGGGAGATCCTCCTACAATGAGCAGTTCTTC.

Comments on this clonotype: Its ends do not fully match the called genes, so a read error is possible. The CDR3 DNA reads as TGTGCCAGCAGCTTAGCGATGTGGGGCCCGAGCTCCTACGATGAGCAGTTCTTC. Amino acids: CASSLAMWGPSSYDEQFF. The chain joins TRBV7-8 to TRBJ2-1; D might be TRBD1 (5 bases). Germline V gene lookup returns CDR1 SGHVS and CDR2 FQNEAQ. CDR3 length: 18 amino acids.

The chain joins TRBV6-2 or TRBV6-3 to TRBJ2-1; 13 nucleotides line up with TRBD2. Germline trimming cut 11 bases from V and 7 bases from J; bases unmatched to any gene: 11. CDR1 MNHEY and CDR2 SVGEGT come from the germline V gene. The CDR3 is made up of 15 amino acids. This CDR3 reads CAGTPGLAGKNEQFF. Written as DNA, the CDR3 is TGTGCCGGCACCCCGGGACTAGCGGGAAAAAATGAGCAGTTCTTC.

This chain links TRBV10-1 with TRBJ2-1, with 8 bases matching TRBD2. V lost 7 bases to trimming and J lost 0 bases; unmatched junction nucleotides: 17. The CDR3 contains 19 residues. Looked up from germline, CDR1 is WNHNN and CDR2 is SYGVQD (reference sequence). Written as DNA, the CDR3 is TGCGCCAGCACAGTCTCTATGACTAGCGAGGGGAGCTCCTACAATGAGCAGTTCTTC. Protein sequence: CASTVSMTSEGSSYNEQFF.

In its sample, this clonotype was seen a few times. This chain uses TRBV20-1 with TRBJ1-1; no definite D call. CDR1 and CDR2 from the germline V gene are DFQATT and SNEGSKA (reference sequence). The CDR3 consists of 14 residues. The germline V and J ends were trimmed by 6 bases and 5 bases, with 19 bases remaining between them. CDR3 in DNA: TGCAGTGCCCCACATACGGCTGGATGGACTGAAGCTTTCTTT. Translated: CSAPHTAGWTEAFF.

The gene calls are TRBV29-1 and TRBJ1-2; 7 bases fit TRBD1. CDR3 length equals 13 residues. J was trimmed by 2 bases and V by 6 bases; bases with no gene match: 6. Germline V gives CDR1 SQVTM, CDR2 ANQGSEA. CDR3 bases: TGCAGCGTGAGGTCAGGGGGAAACTATGGCTACACCTTC. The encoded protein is CSVRSGGNYGYTF.

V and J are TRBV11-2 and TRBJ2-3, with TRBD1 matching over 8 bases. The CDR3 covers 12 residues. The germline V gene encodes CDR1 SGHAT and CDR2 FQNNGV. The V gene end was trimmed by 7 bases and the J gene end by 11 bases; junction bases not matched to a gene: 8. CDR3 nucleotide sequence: TGTGCCAGCACCCAAACCGGGACAGGGCAGTATTTT. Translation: CASTQTGTGQYF.

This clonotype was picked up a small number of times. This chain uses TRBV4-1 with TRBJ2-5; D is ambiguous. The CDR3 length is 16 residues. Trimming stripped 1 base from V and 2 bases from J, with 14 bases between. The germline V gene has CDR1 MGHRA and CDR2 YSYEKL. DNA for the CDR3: TGCGCCAGCAGCCAAGTAAGTCCCTCGCGGCAAGAGACCCAGTACTTC. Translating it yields CASSQVSPSRQETQYF.

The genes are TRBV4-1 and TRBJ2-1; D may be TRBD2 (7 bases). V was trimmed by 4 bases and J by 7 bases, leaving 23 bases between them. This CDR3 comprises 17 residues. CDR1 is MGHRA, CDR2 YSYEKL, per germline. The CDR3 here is CASSPPPARGRQNEQFF. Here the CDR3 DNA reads TGCGCCAGCAGCCCCCCCCCGGCGCGGGGGCGACAAAATGAGCAGTTCTTC.

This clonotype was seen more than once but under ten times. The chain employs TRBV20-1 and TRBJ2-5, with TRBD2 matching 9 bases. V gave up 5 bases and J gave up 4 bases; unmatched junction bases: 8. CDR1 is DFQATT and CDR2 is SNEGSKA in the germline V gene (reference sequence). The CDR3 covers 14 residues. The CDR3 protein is CSAGVSGGGETQYF. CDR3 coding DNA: TGCAGTGCTGGCGTTAGCGGGGGTGGAGAGACCCAGTACTTC.

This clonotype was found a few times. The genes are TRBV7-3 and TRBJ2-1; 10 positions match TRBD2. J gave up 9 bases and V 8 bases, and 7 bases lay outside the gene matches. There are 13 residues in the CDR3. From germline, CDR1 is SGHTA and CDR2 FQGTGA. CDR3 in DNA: TGTGCCAGCGGGCTAGCGGGAGTAGGTGAGCAGTTCTTC. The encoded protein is CASGLAGVGEQFF.

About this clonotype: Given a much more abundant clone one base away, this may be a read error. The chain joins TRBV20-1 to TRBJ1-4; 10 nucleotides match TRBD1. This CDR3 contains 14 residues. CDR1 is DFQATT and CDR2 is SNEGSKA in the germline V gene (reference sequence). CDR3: CSARGQGFNEELFF. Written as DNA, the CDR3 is TGCAGTGCTAGGGGACAGGGGTTTAATGAAGAACTGTTTTTT.

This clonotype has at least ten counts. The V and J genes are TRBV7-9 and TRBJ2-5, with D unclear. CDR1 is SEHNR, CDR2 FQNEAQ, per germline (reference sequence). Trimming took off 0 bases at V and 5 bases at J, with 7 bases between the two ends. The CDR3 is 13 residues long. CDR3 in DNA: TGTGCCAGCAGCTTAGCCGGGTGGGAGACCCAGTACTTC. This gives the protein CASSLAGWETQYF.

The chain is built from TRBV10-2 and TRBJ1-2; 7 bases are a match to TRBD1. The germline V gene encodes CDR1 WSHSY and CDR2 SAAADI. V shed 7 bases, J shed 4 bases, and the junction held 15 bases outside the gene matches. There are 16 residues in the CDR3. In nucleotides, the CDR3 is TGCGCCAGCAACGACAGGGCCCAGGTTTCGTTCTATGGCTACACCTTC. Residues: CASNDRAQVSFYGYTF.